The following is a T cell receptor beta chain sequence with its context. Its specificity is not known. These data originate in a study of shared clonotypes between healthy human individuals. Study-level points and caveats: Large depth notwithstanding, sorted-subset sequencing proved incomplete by rarefaction. Specimens sampled were limited to blood, with tissue repertoires likely differing.

Generated by immunoSEQ multiplex PCR, the TCRdb table keeps only in-frame clones and is missing some. The sample contains 2,500,000 or so clones, approximately 94% of which appear only once. The source of this sequence is a man between 18 and 35 years old in good health. Some clones in this sample may be carry-over from other donors' samples. Sequencing used naive CD4+ T cells from PBMCs. Stated subset: CD45RA+ positively selected.

The CDR3 sequence: CASRLGESLWEQYF. The CDR3 bases are TGTGCCAGCAGGTTGGGGGAGTCTCTCTGGGAGCAGTACTTC. The chain recombines TRBV28 with TRBJ2-7; D tentatively reads TRBD1 or TRBD2 (5 bases each). Trimming shortened V by 6 bases and J by 7 bases, and 19 bases separated the two germline ends. Looked up from germline, CDR1 is MDHEN and CDR2 is SYDVKM. The CDR3 sequence is 14 residues long.